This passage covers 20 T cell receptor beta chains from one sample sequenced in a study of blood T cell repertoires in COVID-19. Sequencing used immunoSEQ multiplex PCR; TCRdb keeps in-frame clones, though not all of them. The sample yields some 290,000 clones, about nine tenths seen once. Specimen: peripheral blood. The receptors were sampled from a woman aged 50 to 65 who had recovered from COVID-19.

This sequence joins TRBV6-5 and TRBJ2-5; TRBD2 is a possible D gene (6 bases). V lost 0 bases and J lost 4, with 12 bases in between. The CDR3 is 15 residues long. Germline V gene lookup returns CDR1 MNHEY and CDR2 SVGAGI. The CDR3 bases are TGTGCCAGCAGTTACTCTACTGGAGGGGCAGAGACCCAGTACTTC. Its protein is CASSYSTGGAETQYF.

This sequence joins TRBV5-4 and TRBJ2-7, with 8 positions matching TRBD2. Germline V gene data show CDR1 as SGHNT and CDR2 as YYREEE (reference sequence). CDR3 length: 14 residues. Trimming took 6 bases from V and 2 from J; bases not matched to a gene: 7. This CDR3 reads CASTLSGNPYEQYF. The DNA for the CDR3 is TGTGCCAGCACCCTTAGCGGGAACCCCTACGAGCAGTACTTC.

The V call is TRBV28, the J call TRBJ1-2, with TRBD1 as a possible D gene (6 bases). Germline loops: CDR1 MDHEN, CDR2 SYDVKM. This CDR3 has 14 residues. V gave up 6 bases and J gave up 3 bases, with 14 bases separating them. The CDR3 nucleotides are TGTGCCAGCAGGGTACAGGGTATATACTATGGCTACACCTTC. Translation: CASRVQGIYYGYTF.

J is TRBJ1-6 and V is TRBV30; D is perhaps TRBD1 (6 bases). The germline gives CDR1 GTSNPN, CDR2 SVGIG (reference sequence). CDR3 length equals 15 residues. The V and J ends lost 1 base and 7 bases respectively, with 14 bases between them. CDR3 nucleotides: TGTGCCTGGAGTGCCCATCGGACAGTAAATTCACCCCTCCACTTT. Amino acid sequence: CAWSAHRTVNSPLHF.

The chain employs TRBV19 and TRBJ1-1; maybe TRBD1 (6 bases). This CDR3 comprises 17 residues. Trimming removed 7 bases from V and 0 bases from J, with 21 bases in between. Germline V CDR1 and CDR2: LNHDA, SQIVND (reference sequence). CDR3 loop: CASTMDIETGMNTEAFF. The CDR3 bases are TGTGCCAGTACCATGGACATCGAGACAGGCATGAACACTGAAGCTTTCTTT.

For the CDR3, the DNA is TGTGCCAGCAGCTTCCAAGCGACAGGGGCCCGCACAGATACGCAGTATTTT. It codes for CASSFQATGARTDTQYF. The rearrangement joins TRBV7-2 to TRBJ2-3; 8 bases line up with TRBD1. J lost 1 base, V lost 3 bases, and 9 bases had no gene match. Per the germline V gene, CDR1 is SGHTA and CDR2 is FQGNSA. The CDR3 totals 17 residues.

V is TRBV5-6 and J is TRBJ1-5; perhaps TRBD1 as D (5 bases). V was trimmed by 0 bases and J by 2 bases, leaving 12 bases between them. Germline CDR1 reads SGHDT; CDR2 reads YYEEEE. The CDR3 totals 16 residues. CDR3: CASSLGVGQGNQPQHF. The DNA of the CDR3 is TGTGCCAGCAGCTTGGGTGTGGGGCAGGGCAATCAGCCCCAGCATTTT.

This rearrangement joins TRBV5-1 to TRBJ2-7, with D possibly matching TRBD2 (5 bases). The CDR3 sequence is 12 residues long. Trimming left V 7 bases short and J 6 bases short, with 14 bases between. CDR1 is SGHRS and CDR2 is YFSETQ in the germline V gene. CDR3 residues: CASFAQGGEQYF. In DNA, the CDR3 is TGCGCCAGCTTCGCCCAAGGAGGCGAGCAGTACTTC.

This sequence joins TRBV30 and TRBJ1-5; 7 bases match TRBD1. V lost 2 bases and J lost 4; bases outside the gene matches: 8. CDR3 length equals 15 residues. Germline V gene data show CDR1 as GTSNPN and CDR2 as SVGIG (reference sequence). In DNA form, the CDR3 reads TGTGCCTGGAGTCTTAGAGGGGGCGGGAATCAGCCCCAGCATTTT. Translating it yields CAWSLRGGGNQPQHF.

CDR3 sequence: CAIRRVVADTEAFF. CDR3 nucleotide sequence: TGTGCCATCAGGCGGGTGGTAGCGGACACTGAAGCTTTCTTT. The chain carries TRBV10-3 and TRBJ1-1, with unresolved D. The germline V gene has CDR1 ENHRY and CDR2 SYGVKD. The V end was cut by 6 bases, the J end by 3 bases, with 14 bases between. The CDR3 has 14 residues.

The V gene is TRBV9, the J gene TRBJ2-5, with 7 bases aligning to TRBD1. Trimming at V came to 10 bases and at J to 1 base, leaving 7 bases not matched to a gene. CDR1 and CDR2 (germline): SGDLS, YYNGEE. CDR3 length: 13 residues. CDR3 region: CASSRQGQETQYF. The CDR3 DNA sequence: TGTGCCTCCTCGAGACAGGGCCAAGAGACCCAGTACTTC.

The DNA for the CDR3 is TGTGCCAGCAGCTTCGGGGTTCGAGATACGCAGTATTTT. Translated: CASSFGVRDTQYF. The chain has TRBV5-5 and TRBJ2-3; TRBD2 might be the D (5 bases). V was clipped by 2 bases and J by 5 bases, with 9 bases between them. The V gene's germline CDR1 is SGHKS and CDR2 YYEKEE (reference sequence). The CDR3 covers 13 residues. The entire variable domain, with the rest obtained from reference TRBV5-5 and TRBJ2-3, is as follows: DAGVTQSPTHLIKTRGQQVTLRCSPISGHKSVSWYQQVLGQGPQFIFQYYEKEERGRGNFPDRFSARQFPNYSSELNVNALLLGDSALYLCASSFGVRDTQYFGPGTRLTVL.

The CDR3 DNA follows: TGTGCCAGCAGTTTATGGAGCTCTGGGGCCAACGTCCTGACTTTC. Amino acids: CASSLWSSGANVLTF. The chain uses TRBV28 and TRBJ2-6; D is ambiguous. Deletions cut 0 bases from V and 0 bases from J, with 3 bases between. From germline, CDR1 is MDHEN and CDR2 SYDVKM. The CDR3 totals 15 residues. The full variable domain, its missing parts supplied by reference TRBV28 and TRBJ2-6, is DVKVTQSSRYLVKRTGEKVFLECVQDMDHENMFWYRQDPGLGLRLIYFSYDVKMKEKGDIPEGYSVSREKKERFSLILESASTNQTSMYLCASSLWSSGANVLTFGAGSRLTVL.

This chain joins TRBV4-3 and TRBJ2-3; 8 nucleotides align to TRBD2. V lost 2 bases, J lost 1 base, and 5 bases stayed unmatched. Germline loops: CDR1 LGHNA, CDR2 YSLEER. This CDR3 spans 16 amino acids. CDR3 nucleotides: TGCGCCAGCAGCCAATTAGCACTAGCGGGCACAGATACGCAGTATTTT. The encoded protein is CASSQLALAGTDTQYF.

The CDR3 reads CASSPGLAGVGEQFF. The CDR3 DNA reads as TGTGCCAGCTCACCGGGACTAGCGGGAGTAGGTGAGCAGTTCTTC. The chain is built from TRBV18 and TRBJ2-1, with 14 bases matching TRBD2. This CDR3 spans 15 amino acids. The germline CDR1 and CDR2 sequences are KGHSH and LQKENI. J lost 9 bases, V lost 3 bases, and 4 bases had no gene match.

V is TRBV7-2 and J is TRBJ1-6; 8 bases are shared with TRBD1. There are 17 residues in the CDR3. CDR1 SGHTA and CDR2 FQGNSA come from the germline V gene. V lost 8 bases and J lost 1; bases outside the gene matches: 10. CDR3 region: CASGYRGAHSYNSPLHF. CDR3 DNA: TGTGCCAGCGGATACAGGGGGGCTCATTCCTATAATTCACCCCTCCACTTT.

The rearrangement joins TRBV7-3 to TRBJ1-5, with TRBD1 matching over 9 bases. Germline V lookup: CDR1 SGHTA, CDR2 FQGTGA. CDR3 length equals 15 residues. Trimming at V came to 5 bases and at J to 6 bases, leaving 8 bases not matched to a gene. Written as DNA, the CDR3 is TGTGCCAGCAGCCCCACAGGGGGCGGCGGTCAGCCCCAGCATTTT. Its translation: CASSPTGGGGQPQHF.

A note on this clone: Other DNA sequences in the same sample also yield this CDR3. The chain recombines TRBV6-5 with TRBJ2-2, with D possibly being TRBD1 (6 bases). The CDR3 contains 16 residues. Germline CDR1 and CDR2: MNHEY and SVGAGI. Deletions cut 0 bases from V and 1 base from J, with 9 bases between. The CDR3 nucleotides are TGTGCCAGCAGTTACTCGATGGGACAGAACACCGGGGAGCTGTTTTTT. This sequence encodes CASSYSMGQNTGELFF.

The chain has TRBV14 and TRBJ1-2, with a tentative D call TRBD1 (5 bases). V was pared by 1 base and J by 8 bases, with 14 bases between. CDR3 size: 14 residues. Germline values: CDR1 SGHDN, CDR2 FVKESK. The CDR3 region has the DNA TGTGCCAGCAGCCAAGTGGCAGGGCTATGGGGCTACACCTTC. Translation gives CASSQVAGLWGYTF.

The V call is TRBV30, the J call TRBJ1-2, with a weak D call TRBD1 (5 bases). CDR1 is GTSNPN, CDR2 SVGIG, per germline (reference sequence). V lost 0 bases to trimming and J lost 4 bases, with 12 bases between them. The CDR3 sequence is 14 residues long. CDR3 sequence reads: CAWSVRDSIYGYTF. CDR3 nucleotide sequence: TGTGCCTGGAGTGTACGTGACAGCATCTATGGCTACACCTTC.